The T cell receptor beta chain under discussion was sequenced for a study of OX40 agonist ivuxolimab in advanced cancers. Points from the study as a whole: Both CD4+ and CD8+ T cell populations in blood had undergone clonal expansion by week 6 at 0.1 to 3.0 mg/kg.

TCRdb's copy holds only in-frame clones and misses some; the assay was immunoSEQ multiplex PCR. The data show 25,000 to 40,000 clones, about 80% seen once. V lost 0 bases, J lost 4 bases, and 5 bases stayed unmatched. Germline-derived CDR1 and CDR2 are GTSNPN and SVGIG (reference sequence). The CDR3 is 15 residues long. Turning to this clone: Its antigen is currently unknown.

Autoimmune disease history or systemic immunosuppression barred patients. The investigators sampled blood at baseline, at cycle 4 day 1, and at cycle 7 day 1. The clonotype originates from an adult with an advanced solid tumor such as melanoma, head and neck, liver or kidney cancer. The starting material was CD4+ or CD8+ T cells sorted from blood, obtained in a trial of the OX40 agonist ivuxolimab. This chain uses TRBV30 with TRBJ2-2; 7 positions agree with TRBD1. The CDR3 bases are TGTGCCTGGAGTGTTGGGACAGTCCCCACCGGGGAGCTGTTTTTT. As protein: CAWSVGTVPTGELFF.